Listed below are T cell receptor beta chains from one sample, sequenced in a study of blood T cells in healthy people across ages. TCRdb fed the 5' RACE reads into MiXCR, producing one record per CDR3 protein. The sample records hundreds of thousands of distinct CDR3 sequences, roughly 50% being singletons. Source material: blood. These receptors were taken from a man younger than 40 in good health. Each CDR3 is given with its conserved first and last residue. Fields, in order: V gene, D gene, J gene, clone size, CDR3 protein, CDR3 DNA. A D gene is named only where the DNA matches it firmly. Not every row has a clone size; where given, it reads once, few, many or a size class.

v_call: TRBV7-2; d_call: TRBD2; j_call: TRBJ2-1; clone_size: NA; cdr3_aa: CASSTSRGDNEQFF; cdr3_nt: TGTGCCAGCAGCACCAGCCGGGGGGACAATGAGCAGTTCTTC
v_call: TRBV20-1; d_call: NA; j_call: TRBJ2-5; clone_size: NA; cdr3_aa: CSASPGASGETQYF; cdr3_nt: TGCAGTGCTTCTCCGGGGGCTAGCGGAGAGACCCAGTACTTC
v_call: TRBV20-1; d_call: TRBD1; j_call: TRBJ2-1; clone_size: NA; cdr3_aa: CSATRTGSLNEQFF; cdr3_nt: TGCAGTGCTACACGGACAGGGAGTCTCAATGAGCAGTTCTTC
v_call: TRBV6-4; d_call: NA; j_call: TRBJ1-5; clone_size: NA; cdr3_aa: CARGLRGSNQPQHF; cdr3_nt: TGTGCCAGAGGTCTTAGGGGGAGCAATCAGCCCCAGCATTTT
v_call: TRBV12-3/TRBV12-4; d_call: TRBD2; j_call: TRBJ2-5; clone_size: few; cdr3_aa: CASSLGSGEKYQETQYF; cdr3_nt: TGTGCCAGCAGTTTGGGTAGCGGGGAGAAGTACCAAGAGACCCAGTACTTC
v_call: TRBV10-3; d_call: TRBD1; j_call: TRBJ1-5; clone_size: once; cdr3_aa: CAIGTGGRQPQHF; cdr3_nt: TGTGCCATCGGGACAGGGGGCCGTCAGCCCCAGCATTTT
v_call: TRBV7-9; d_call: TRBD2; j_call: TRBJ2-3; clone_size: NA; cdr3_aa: CASSSGGIQTDTQYF; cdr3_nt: TGTGCCAGCAGCTCCGGGGGGATCCAAACAGATACGCAGTATTTT
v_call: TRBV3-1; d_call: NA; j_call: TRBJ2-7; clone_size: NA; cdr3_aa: CASSLTGVSSYNEQYF; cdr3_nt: TGTGCCAGCAGCCTTACGGGCGTGAGCTCCTACAATGAGCAGTACTTC
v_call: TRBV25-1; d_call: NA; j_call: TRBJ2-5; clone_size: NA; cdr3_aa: CASSEHREGETQYF; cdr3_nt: TGTGCCAGCAGTGAACACAGGGAGGGCGAGACCCAGTACTTC
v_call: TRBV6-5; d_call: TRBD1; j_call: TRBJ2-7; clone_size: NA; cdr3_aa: CASSYSGQGPREQYF; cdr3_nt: TGTGCCAGCAGTTACAGCGGACAGGGGCCCCGCGAGCAGTACTTC
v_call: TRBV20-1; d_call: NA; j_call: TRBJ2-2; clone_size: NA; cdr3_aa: CSARGEVDTGELFF; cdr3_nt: TGCAGTGCTCGCGGTGAGGTCGACACCGGGGAGCTGTTTTTT
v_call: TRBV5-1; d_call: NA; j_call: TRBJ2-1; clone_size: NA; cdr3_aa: CASSLGVGFSEQFF; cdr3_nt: TGCGCCAGCAGCTTGGGAGTTGGGTTTTCTGAGCAGTTCTTC
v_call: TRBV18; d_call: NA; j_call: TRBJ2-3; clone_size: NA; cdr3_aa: CASSPRSRDTQYF; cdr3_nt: TGTGCCAGCTCACCCCGGAGTCGCGATACGCAGTATTTT
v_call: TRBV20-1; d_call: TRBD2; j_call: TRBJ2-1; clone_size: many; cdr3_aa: CSASTGSGGAGNEQFF; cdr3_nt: TGCAGTGCTAGTACGGGTAGCGGGGGGGCCGGCAATGAGCAGTTCTTC
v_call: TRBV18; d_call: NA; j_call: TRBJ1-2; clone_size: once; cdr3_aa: CASSPPGGRSYGYTF; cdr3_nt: TGTGCCAGCTCACCCCCGGGGGGAAGGAGCTATGGCTACACCTTC
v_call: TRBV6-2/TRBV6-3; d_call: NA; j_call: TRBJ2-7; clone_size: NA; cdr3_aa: CASSGPGSEQYF; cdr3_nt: TGTGCCAGCAGTGGCCCAGGGAGCGAGCAGTACTTC
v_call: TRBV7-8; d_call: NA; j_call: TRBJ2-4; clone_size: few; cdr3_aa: CASSSVGRDIQYF; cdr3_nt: TGTGCCAGCAGCTCCGTTGGCCGCGACATTCAGTACTTC
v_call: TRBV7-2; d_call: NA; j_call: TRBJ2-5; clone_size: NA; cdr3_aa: CASSLTGSLETQYF; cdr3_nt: TGTGCCAGCAGCTTAACAGGGTCGTTGGAGACCCAGTACTTC
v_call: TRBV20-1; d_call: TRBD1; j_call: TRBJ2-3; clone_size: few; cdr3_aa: CSATRSPRDRNTDTQYF; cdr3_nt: TGCAGTGCTACCCGGTCCCCCCGGGACAGGAACACAGATACGCAGTATTTT
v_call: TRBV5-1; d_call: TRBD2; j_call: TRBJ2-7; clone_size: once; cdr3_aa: CASSFRHGYRGGKQYF; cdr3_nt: TGCGCCAGCAGCTTCAGGCACGGGTATCGGGGGGGCAAGCAGTACTTC
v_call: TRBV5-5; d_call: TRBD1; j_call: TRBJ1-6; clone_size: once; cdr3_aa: CASSLGQDILGGPPLHF; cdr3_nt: TGTGCCAGCAGCCTTGGACAGGACATACTCGGCGGTCCACCCCTCCACTTT
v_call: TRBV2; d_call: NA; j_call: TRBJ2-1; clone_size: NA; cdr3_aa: CASAGYNEQFF; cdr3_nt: TGTGCCAGCGCGGGGTACAATGAGCAGTTCTTC
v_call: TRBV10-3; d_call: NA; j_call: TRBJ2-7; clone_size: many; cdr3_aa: CAISRQQLAHEQYF; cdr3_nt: TGTGCCATCAGCAGACAGCAGTTAGCCCACGAGCAGTACTTC
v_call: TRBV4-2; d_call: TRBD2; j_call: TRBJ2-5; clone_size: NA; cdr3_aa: CASSQDPPSGREETQYF; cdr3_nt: TGTGCCAGCAGCCAAGATCCGCCTAGCGGGAGGGAAGAGACCCAGTACTTC
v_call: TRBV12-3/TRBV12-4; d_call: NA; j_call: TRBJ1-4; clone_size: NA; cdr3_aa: CASGTTNEKLFF; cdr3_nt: TGTGCCAGCGGGACAACTAATGAAAAACTGTTTTTT
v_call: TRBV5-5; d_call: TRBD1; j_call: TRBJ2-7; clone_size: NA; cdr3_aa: CASRRTGDYEQYF; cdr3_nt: TGTGCCAGCAGACGGACAGGGGATTACGAGCAGTACTTC
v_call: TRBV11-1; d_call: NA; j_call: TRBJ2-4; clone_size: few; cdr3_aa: CASSLVAPGRIAKNIQYF; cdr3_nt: TGTGCCAGCAGCTTAGTCGCTCCGGGGAGGATAGCCAAAAACATTCAGTACTTC
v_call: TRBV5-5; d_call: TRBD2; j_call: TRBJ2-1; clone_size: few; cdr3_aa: CASSRSGSGYEQFF; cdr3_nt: TGTGCCAGCAGCAGGAGCGGGAGTGGGTATGAGCAGTTCTTC
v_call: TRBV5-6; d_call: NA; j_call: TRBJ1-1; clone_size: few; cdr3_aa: CASSLIEAFF; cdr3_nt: TGTGCCAGCAGCTTGATTGAAGCTTTCTTT
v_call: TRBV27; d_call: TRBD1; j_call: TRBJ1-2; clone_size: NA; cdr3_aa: CASSFYGQGAESTF; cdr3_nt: TGTGCCAGCAGTTTTTACGGACAGGGGGCAGAATCCACCTTC
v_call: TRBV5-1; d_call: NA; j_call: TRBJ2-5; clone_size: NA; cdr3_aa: CASTGGIIREGETQYF; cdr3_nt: TGCGCCAGCACTGGGGGCATCATAAGGGAGGGAGAGACCCAGTACTTC
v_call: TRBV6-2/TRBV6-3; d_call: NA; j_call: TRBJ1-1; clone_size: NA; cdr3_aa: CASTIYISTEAFF; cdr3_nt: TGTGCCAGCACTATTTACATATCTACTGAAGCTTTCTTT
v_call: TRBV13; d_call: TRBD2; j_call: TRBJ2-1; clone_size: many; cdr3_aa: CASSPGLAGGSRRVNEQFF; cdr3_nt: TGTGCCAGCAGCCCGGGACTAGCGGGAGGGTCCCGGCGTGTCAATGAGCAGTTCTTC
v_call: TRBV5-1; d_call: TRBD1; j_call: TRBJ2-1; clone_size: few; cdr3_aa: CASSPGQGKDEQFF; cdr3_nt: TGCGCCAGCAGCCCGGGACAGGGTAAGGATGAGCAGTTCTTC
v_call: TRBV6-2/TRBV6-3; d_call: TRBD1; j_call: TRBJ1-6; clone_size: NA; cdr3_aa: CASGMPTGENSPLHF; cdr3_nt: TGTGCCAGCGGAATGCCCACAGGGGAGAATTCACCCCTCCACTTT
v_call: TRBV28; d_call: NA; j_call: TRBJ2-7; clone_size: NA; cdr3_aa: CASSSSAGLNYEQYF; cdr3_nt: TGTGCCAGCAGTTCTTCAGCAGGACTAAACTACGAGCAGTACTTC
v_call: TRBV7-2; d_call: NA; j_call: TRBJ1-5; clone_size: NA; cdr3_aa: CASSLGSLYQPQHF; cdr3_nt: TGTGCCAGCAGCTTAGGATCCCTTTATCAGCCCCAGCATTTT
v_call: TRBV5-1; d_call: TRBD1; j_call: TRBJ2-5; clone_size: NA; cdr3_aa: CASKRAGQAQETQYF; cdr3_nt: TGCGCCAGCAAAAGGGCCGGACAGGCCCAAGAGACCCAGTACTTC
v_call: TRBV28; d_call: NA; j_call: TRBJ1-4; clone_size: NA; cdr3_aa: CASSLSLDVEKLFF; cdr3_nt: TGTGCCAGCAGTTTATCTCTCGATGTGGAAAAACTGTTTTTT
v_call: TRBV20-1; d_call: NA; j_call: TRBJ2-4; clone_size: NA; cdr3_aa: CSAPGAVNKNIQYF; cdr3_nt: TGCAGTGCCCCGGGGGCCGTTAATAAAAACATTCAGTACTTC
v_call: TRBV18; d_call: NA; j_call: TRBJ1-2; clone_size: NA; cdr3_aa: CASSPQGMANGYTF; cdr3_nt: TGTGCCAGCTCACCACAAGGGATGGCTAATGGCTACACCTTC
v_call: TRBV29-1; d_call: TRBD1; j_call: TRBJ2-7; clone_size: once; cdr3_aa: CSVGDRVKSYEQYF; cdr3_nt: TGCAGCGTGGGAGACAGGGTTAAATCCTACGAGCAGTACTTC
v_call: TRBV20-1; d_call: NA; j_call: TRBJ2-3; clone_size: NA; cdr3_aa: CSARDGRETDTQYF; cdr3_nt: TGCAGTGCTAGAGATGGCAGGGAGACAGATACGCAGTATTTT
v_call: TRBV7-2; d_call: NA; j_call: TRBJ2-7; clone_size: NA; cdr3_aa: CASSLAAPVVADYSYEQYF; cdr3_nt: TGTGCCAGCAGCTTAGCGGCCCCGGTCGTAGCGGACTATTCCTACGAGCAGTACTTC
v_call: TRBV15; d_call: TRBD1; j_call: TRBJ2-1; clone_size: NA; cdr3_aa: CAASRPGTGIRVQFF; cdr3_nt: TGTGCCGCCAGCAGGCCCGGGACAGGGATCCGGGTGCAGTTCTTC
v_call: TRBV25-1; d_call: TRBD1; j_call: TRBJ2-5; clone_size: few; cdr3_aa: CASSEISRGLETQYF; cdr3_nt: TGTGCCAGCAGTGAGATCTCCAGGGGGCTCGAGACCCAGTACTTC
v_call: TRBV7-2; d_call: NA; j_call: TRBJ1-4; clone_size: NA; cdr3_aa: CASSSDRDEKLFF; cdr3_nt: TGTGCCAGCAGTTCGGACAGAGATGAAAAACTGTTTTTT
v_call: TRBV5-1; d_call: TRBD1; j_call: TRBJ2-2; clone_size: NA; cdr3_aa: CASSKGQGRSGELFF; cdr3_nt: TGCGCCAGCAGCAAGGGACAGGGTCGTTCCGGGGAGCTGTTTTTT
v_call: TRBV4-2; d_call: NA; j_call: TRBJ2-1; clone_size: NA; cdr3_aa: CASSQDLLLDLFNEQFF; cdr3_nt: TGTGCCAGCAGCCAAGATCTGTTGCTAGACCTTTTTAATGAGCAGTTCTTC
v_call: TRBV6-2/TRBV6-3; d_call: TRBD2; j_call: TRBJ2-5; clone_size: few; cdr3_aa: CASSPTSGGQETQYF; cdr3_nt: TGTGCCAGCAGTCCCACTAGCGGGGGACAAGAGACCCAGTACTTC
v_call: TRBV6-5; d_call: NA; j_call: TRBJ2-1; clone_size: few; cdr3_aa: CASSYSGAGEQFF; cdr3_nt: TGTGCCAGCAGTTACTCGGGGGCTGGTGAGCAGTTCTTC
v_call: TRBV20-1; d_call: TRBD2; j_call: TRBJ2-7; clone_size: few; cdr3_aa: CSARASGSYEQYF; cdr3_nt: TGCAGTGCTAGGGCTAGCGGGAGTTACGAGCAGTACTTC
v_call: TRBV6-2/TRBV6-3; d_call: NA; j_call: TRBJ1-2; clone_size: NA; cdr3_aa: CASRSTEGGSRGYTF; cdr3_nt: TGTGCCAGCAGATCCACCGAAGGGGGGTCGAGAGGCTACACCTTC
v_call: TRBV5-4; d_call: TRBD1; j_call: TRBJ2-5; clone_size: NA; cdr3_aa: CASSVQGAVETQYF; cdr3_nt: TGTGCCAGCAGCGTACAGGGGGCTGTTGAGACCCAGTACTTC